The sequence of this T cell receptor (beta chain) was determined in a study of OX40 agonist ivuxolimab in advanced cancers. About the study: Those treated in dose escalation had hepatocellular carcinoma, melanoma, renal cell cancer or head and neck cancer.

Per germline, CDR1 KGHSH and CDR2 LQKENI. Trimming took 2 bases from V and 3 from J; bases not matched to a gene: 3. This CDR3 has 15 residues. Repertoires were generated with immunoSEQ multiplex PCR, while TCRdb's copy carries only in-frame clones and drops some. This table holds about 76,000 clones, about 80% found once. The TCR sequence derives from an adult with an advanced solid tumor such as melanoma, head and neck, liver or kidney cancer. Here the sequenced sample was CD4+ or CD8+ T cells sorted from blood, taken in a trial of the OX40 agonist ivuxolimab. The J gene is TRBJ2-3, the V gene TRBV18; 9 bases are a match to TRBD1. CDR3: CASSPTGGATDTQYF. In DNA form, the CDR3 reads TGTGCCAGCTCACCAACAGGGGGCGCAACAGATACGCAGTATTTT.